The subject of this entry is one T cell receptor (beta chain). Its antigen remains unidentified. One tube held mixed TRB-A and TRB-B primer pools for touch-down PCR. TCRdb derives one entry per CDR3 protein from the multiplex PCR reads, leaving out DNA. The table counts several thousand distinct CDR3 sequences; 4% to 5% lies in the top ten. The entry originates in a study of T cell clusters in autoimmune cytopenias. The CDR3 length is 17 residues. Each sample's input was roughly 250 ng genomic DNA, about 38,000 genome equivalents. Overall study results and limits: The T cell clusters came from computational analysis alone and lack functional validation. Comparing secondary cytopenia with chronic lymphocytic leukemia showed no cluster-lack signature, apparently masked by lymphoma repertoire. Exclusive TRB clusters were about 3-fold more numerous in healthy donors than in active autoimmune hepatitis.

Sequencing was performed on peripheral blood. The receptor was isolated from a human donor with an autoimmune cytopenia or autoimmune hepatitis (not recorded which). The V call is TRBV12-3 or TRBV12-4, the J call TRBJ2-6; TCRdb selects TRBD1, and the lack of DNA leaves this call unchecked. CDR3 protein: CASSFQGLLSGANVLTF.